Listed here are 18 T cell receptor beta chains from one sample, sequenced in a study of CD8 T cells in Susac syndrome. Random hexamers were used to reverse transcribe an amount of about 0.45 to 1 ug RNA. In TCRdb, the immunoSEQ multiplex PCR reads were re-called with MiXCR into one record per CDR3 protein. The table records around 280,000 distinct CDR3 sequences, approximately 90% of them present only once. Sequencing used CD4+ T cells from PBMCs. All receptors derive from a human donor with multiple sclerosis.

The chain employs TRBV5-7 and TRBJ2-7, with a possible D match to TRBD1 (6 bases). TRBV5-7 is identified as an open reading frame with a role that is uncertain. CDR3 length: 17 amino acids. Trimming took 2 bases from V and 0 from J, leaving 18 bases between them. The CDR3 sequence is CASSLAQGRFLSYEQYF. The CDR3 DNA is TGTGCCAGCAGCTTAGCACAGGGAAGGTTTCTCTCCTACGAGCAGTACTTC.

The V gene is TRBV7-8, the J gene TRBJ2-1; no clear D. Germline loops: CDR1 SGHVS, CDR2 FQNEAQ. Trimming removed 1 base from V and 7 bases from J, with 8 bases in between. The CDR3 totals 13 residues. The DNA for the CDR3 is TGTGCCAGCAGCTTAGTACTCCAGAATGAGCAGTTCTTC. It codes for CASSLVLQNEQFF.

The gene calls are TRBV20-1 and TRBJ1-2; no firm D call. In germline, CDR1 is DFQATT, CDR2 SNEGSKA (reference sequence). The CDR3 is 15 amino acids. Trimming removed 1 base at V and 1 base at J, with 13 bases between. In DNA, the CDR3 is TGCAGTGCTAGAGCCAGACGGATTTATAACTATGGCTACACCTTC. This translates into CSARARRIYNYGYTF.

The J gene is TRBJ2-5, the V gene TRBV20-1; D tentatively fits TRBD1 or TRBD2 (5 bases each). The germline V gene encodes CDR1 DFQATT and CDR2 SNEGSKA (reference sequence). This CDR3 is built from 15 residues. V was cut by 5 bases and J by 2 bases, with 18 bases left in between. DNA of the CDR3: TGCAGTGCTGGGAAACCGGGACCGACACAAGAGACCCAGTACTTC. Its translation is CSAGKPGPTQETQYF.

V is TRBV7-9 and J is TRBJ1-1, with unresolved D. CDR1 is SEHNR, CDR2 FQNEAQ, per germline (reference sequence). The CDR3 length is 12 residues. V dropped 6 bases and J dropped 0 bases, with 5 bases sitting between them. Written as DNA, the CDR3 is TGTGCCAGCAGTAAAATGAACACTGAAGCTTTCTTT. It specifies CASSKMNTEAFF.

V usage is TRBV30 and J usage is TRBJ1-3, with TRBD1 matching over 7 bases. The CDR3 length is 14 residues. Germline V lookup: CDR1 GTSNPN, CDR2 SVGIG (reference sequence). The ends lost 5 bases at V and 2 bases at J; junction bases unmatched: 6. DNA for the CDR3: TGTGCCTGGGGCCCAGGGGGAACTGGAAACACCATATATTTT. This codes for CAWGPGGTGNTIYF.

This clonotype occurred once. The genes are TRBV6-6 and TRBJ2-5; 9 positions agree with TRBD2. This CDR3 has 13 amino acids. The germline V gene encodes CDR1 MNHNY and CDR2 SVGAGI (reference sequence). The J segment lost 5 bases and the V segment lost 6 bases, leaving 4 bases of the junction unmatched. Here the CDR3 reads CASRDTSGETQYF. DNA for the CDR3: TGTGCCAGCAGAGATACTAGCGGGGAGACCCAGTACTTC.

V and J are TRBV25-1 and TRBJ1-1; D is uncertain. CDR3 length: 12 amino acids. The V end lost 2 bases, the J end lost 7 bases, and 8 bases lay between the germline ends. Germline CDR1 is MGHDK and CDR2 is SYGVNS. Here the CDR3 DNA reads TGTGCCAGCAGTGAAGGAGGGTTTGAAGCTTTCTTT. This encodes CASSEGGFEAFF.

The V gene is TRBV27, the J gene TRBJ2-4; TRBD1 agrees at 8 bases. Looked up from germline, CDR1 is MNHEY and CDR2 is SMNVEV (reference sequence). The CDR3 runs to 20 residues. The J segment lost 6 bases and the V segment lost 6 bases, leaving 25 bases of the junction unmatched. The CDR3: CASSQTGAPGVADPRNIQYF. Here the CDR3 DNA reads TGTGCCAGCAGCCAGACAGGGGCCCCGGGGGTCGCGGATCCCCGAAACATTCAGTACTTC.

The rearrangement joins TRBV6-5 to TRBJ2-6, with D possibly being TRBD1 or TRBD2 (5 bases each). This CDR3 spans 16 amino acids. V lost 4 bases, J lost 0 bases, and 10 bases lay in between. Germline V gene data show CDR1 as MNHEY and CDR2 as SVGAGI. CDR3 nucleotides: TGTGCCAGCAGTTCCCGGGACGGCTCTGGGGCCAACGTCCTGACTTTC. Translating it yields CASSSRDGSGANVLTF.

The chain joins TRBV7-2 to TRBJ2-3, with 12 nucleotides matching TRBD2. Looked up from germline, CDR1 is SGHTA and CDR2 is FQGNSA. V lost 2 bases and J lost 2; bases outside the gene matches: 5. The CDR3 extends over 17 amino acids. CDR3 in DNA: TGTGCCAGCAGCTTAAAAAGGACTAGCGGGACCACAGATACGCAGTATTTT. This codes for CASSLKRTSGTTDTQYF.

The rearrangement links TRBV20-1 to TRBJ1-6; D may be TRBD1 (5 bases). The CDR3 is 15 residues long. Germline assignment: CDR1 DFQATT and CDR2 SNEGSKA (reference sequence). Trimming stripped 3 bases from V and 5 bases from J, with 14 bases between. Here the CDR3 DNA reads TGCAGTGCTAGGGGCCCGGGACGGAATAATTCACCCCTCCACTTT. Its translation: CSARGPGRNNSPLHF.

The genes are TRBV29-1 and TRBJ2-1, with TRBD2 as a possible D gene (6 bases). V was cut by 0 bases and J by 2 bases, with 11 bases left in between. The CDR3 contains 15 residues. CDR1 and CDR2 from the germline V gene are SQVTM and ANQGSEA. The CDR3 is CSVEEYGSPYNEQFF. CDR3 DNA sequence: TGCAGCGTTGAAGAGTACGGGAGCCCCTACAATGAGCAGTTCTTC.

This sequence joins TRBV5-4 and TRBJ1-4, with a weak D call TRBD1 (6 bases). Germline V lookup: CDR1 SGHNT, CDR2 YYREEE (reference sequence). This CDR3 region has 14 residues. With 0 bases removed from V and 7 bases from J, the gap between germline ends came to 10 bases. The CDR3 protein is CASSLDRASEKLFF. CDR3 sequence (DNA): TGTGCCAGCAGCTTGGACAGGGCCAGTGAAAAACTGTTTTTT.

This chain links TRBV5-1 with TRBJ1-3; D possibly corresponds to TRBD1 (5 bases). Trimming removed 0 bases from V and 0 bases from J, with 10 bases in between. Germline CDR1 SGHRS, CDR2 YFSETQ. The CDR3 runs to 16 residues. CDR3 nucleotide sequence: TGCGCCAGCAGCTTGGCGGGGGGAACCTCTGGAAACACCATATATTTT. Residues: CASSLAGGTSGNTIYF.

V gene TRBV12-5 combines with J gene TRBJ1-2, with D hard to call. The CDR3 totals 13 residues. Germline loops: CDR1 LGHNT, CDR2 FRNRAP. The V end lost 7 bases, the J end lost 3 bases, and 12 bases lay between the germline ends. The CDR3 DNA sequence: TGTGCTAGTGCCCCGGCGGAGTACTATGGCTACACCTTC. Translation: CASAPAEYYGYTF. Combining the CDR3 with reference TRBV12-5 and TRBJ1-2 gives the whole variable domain DARVTQTPRHKVTEMGQEVTMRCQPILGHNTVFWYRQTMMQGLELLAYFRNRAPLDDSGMPKDRFSAEMPDATLATLKIQPSEPRDSAVYFCASAPAEYYGYTFGSGTRLTVV.

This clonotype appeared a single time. CDR3 sequence: CSALAPGGSTDTQYF. Here the CDR3 DNA reads TGCAGTGCTCTAGCCCCGGGGGGGAGCACAGATACGCAGTATTTT. The chain links TRBV20-1 to TRBJ2-3, with 8 bases that match TRBD2. Unmatched junction bases numbered 7, after V lost 5 bases and J lost 0 bases. Germline V gives CDR1 DFQATT, CDR2 SNEGSKA (reference sequence). This CDR3 is 15 amino acids long.

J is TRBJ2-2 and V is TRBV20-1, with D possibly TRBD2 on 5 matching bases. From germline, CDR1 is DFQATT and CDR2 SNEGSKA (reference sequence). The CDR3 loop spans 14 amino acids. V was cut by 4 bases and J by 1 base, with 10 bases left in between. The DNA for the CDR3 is TGCAGTGCTAACCCAGCGGTGAACACCGGGGAGCTGTTTTTT. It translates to CSANPAVNTGELFF.